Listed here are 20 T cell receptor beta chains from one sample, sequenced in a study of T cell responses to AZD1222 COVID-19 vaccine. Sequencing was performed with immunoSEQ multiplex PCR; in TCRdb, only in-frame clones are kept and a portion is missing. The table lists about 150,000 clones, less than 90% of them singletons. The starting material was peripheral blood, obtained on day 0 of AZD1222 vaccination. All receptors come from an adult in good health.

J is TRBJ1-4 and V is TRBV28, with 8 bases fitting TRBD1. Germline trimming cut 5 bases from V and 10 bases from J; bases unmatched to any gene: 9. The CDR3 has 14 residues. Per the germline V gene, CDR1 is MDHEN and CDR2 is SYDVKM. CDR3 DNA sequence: TGTGCCAGCAGTCCCGGGACAGGTTATGGAAAACTGTTTTTT. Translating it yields CASSPGTGYGKLFF.

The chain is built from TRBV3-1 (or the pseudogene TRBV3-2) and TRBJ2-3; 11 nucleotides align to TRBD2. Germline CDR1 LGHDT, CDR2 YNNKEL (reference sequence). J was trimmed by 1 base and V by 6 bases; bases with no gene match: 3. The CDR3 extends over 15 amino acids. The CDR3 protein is CASRPTSGGTDTQYF. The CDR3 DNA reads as TGTGCCAGCAGACCGACTAGCGGGGGCACAGATACGCAGTATTTT.

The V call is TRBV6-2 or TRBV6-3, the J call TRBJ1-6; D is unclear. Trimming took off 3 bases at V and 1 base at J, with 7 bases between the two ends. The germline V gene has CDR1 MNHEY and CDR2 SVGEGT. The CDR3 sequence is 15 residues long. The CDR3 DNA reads TGTGCCAGCAGTTATTACAGATCCTATAATTCACCCCTCCACTTT. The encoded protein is CASSYYRSYNSPLHF.

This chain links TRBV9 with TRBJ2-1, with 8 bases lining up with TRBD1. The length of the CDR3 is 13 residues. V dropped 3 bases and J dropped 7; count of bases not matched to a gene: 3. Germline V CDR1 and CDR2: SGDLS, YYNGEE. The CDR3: CASSETGENEQFF. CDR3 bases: TGTGCCAGCAGCGAGACAGGGGAGAATGAGCAGTTCTTC.

In DNA form, the CDR3 reads TGTGCCAGCAGGCTGACAGATTCACCCCTCCACTTT. It yields the protein CASRLTDSPLHF. The chain joins TRBV2 to TRBJ1-6; possible D gene TRBD1, 5 bases. Germline loops: CDR1 SNHLY, CDR2 FYNNEI. V gave up 6 bases and J gave up 8 bases, with 8 bases separating them. The CDR3 sequence is 12 residues long.

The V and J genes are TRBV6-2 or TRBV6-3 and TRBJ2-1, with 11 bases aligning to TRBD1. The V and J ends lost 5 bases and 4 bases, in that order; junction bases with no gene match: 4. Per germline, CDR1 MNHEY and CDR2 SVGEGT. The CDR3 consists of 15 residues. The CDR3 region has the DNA TGTGCCAGCAGTGCGGACAGGGGGCGTTACAATGAGCAGTTCTTC. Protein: CASSADRGRYNEQFF.

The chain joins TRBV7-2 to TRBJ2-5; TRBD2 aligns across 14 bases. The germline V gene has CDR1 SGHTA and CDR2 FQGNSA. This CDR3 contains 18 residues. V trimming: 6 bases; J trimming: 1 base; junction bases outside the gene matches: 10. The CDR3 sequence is CASRMGLAGAPGQETQYF. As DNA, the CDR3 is TGTGCCAGCAGGATGGGACTAGCGGGGGCGCCGGGCCAAGAGACCCAGTACTTC. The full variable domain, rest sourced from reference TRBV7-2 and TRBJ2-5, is GAGVSQSPSNKVTEKGKDVELRCDPISGHTALYWYRQSLGQGLEFLIYFQGNSAPDKSGLPSDRFSAERTGGSVSTLTIQRTQQEDSAVYLCASRMGLAGAPGQETQYFGPGTRLLVL.

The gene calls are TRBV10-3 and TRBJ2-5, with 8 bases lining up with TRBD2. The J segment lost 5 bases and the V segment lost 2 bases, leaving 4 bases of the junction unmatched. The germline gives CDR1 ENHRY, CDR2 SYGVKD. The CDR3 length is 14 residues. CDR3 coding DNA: TGTGCCATCAGTGAGGGCGGGGGGTCGGAGACCCAGTACTTC. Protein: CAISEGGGSETQYF.

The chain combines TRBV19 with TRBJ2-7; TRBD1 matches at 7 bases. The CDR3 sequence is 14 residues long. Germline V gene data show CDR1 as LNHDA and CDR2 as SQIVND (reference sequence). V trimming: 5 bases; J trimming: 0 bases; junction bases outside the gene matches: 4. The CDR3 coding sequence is TGTGCCAGTAGTGCTCGGGACAGCTCCTACGAGCAGTACTTC. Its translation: CASSARDSSYEQYF.

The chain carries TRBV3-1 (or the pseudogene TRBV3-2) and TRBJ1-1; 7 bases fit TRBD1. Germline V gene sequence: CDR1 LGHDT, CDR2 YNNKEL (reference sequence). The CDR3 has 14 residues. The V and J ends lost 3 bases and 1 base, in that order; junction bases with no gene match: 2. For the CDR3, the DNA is TGTGCCAGCAGCCAGAGACAGGGGAACACTGAAGCTTTCTTT. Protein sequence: CASSQRQGNTEAFF.

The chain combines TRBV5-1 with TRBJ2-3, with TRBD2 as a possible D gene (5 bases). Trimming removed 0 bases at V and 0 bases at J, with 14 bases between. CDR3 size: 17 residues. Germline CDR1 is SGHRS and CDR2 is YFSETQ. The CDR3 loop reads CASSLAIGESSTDTQYF. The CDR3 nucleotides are TGCGCCAGCAGCTTGGCCATCGGGGAGTCTAGCACAGATACGCAGTATTTT.

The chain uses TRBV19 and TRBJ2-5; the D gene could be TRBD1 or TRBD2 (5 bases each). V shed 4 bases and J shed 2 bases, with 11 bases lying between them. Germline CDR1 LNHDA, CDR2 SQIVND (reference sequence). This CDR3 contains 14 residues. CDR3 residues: CASSKGSAQETQYF. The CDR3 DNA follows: TGTGCCAGTAGTAAGGGGAGTGCACAAGAGACCCAGTACTTC. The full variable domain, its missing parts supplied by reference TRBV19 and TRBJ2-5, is DGGITQSPKYLFRKEGQNVTLSCEQNLNHDAMYWYRQDPGQGLRLIYYSQIVNDFQKGDIAEGYSVSREKKESFPLTVTSAQKNPTAFYLCASSKGSAQETQYFGPGTRLLVL.

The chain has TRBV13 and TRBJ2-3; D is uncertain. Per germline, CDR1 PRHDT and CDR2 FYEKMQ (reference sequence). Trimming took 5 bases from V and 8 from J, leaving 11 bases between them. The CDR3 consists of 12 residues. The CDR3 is CASSPVKGTQYF. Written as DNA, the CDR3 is TGTGCCAGCAGCCCGGTTAAAGGTACGCAGTATTTT.

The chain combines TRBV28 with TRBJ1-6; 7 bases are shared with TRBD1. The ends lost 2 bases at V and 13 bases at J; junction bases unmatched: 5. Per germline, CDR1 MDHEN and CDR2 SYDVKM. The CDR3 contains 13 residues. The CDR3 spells CASSLGQVLPLHF. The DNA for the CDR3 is TGTGCCAGCAGTTTAGGACAGGTATTGCCCCTCCACTTT.

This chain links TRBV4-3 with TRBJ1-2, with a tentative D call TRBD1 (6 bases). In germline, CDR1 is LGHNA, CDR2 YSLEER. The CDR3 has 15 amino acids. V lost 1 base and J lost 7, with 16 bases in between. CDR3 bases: TGCGCCAGCAGCCAAGTTTTAGGGGGACGGGGTGGCTACACCTTC. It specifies CASSQVLGGRGGYTF.

CDR3 in amino acids: CASSMVGRNEKLFF. Here the CDR3 DNA reads TGTGCCAGTAGTATGGTTGGGAGGAATGAAAAACTGTTTTTT. The rearrangement uses TRBV19 and TRBJ1-4, with D unclear. The V gene lost 3 bases and the J gene lost 5 bases, with 10 bases spanning the gap. Germline lookup yields CDR1 LNHDA and CDR2 SQIVND (reference sequence). The CDR3 covers 14 residues.

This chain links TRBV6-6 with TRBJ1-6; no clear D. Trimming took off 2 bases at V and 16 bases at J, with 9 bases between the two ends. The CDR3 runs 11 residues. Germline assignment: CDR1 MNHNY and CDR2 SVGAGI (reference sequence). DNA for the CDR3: TGTGCCAGCAGTTACGATAAGGGACTCCACTTT. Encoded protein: CASSYDKGLHF.

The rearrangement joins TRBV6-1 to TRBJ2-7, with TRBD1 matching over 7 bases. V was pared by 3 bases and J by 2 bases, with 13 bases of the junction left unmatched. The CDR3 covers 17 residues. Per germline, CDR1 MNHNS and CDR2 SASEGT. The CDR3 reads CASSDDRASPKPYEQYF. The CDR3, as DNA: TGTGCCAGCAGTGATGACAGGGCGTCCCCGAAACCCTACGAGCAGTACTTC.

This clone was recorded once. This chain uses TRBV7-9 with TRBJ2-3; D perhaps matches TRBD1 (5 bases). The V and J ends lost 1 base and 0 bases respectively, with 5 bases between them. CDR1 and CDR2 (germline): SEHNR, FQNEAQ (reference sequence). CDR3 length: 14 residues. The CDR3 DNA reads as TGTGCCAGCAGCTTAGGACAGAGCACAGATACGCAGTATTTT. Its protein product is CASSLGQSTDTQYF.

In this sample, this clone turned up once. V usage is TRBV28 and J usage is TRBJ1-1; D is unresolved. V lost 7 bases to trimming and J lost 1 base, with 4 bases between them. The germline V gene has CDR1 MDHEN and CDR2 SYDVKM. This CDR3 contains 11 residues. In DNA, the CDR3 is TGTGCCAGCAACGGGAACACTGAAGCTTTCTTT. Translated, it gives CASNGNTEAFF.